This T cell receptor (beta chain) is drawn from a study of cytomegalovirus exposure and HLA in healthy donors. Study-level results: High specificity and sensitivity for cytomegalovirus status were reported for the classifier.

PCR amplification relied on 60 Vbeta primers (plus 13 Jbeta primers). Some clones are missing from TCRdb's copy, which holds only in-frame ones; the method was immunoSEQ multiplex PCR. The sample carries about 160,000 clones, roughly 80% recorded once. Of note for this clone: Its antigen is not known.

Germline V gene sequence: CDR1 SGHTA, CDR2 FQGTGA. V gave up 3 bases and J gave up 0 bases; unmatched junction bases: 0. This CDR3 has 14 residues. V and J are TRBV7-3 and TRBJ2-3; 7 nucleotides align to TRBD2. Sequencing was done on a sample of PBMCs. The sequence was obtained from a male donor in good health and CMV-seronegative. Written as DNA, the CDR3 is TGTGCCAGCAGCTTCGGGGGGAGCACAGATACGCAGTATTTT. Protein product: CASSFGGSTDTQYF. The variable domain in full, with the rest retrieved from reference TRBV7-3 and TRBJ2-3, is GAGVSQTPSNKVTEKGKYVELRCDPISGHTALYWYRQSLGQGPEFLIYFQGTGAADDSGLPNDRFFAVRPEGSVSTLKIQRTERGDSAVYLCASSFGGSTDTQYFGPGTRLTVL.